What follows is one T cell receptor beta chain and its context. Its antigen remains unidentified. The sample is drawn from a study of cytomegalovirus exposure and HLA in healthy donors (dated by TCRdb to between 2016 and 2019). In the study overall: According to an earlier analysis of around 600 of the donors, some 170 million T cells yielded over 90 million unique TCR beta sequences and 276 Gb of sequence data. The study was designed to test whether signatures of past pathogen exposure could be identified by cataloging public T cell receptors. An early release covering roughly 580 HLA-typed donors comprised around 300 gigabases of sequencing data and around 80 million unique TCR sequences. Four to six DR-DQ haplotypes were handled as single units for association and clustering, since linkage in the cohort was strong. On average, 235,054 unique TCR beta nucleotide sequences were sequenced per donor among 350 to 400 genotyped donors of the cohort, with 15% to 20% of those sequences being non-productive. Genome-wide SNP genotypes for about 60% of the roughly 700 donors were used in a later genetic analysis, which treated that subset as a discovery cohort. The study profiled the T cell repertoires of some 610 subjects by immunosequencing and related them to cytomegalovirus serostatus. High-throughput TCR immunosequencing, statistical association of individual TCRs with disease status, and machine learning were combined to predict cytomegalovirus infection status. A later analysis re-examined previously published TCR beta repertoires from hundreds of donors and added high-resolution HLA genotyping to investigate patterns of TCR occurrence. Every repertoire in the discovery cohort had been generated on one and the same sequencing platform. In the later analysis, no new phenotypic data were used to find candidate immune exposures; instead, reliance was placed on TCR beta sequences and their occurrence across donors. Typing coverage varied by locus: roughly 629-640 donors for A, B, C, DRB1 and DQB1; some 520 for DQA1; more than 600 for DPA1; fewer than 480 for DPB1. Donor age, sex, ethnicity and CMV serostatus were compiled together with the repertoire data. Besides the first cohort of hundreds of subjects, a separate validation cohort made up of some 110 different subjects was used. Of the approximately 400 genotyped donors, 65% to 90% fell in the genetic ancestry cluster associated with self-reported Caucasian donors. An earlier analysis of around 580 of the donors used high-throughput TCR beta sequencing to judge whether each TCR beta V gene segment behaved as functional or pseudogenic. Both class I and class II loci were covered by HLA typing, at four-digit resolution. Points the paper makes about the study in general: Because HLA typing was unavailable for some donors at each locus, only the typed subset was used in association tests. When HLA alleles, especially DR and DQ, strongly co-occurred, attributing TCR associations to individual alleles was difficult. In vitro tests confirmed that a few of the cytomegalovirus-associated TCR beta chains recognize cytomegalovirus antigens. The 87-base-pair reads could not distinguish some IMGT-functional V segments, including TRBV6-2 and TRBV6-3, so those segments were excluded. For the cohort, immune exposure information was limited to CMV serostatus. Over 15 rarely observed V segments, including chromosome 9 orphons, were excluded from the earlier analysis of some 590 of the donors because counts were too low. In the study, roughly 160 TCR beta chains were listed as associated with cytomegalovirus. A later analysis reported that several top co-occurrence clusters appeared linked to parvovirus B19, influenza, CMV and Epstein-Barr virus. According to a later analysis, most CMV-associated TCR beta chains appeared to be HLA-restricted, and the HLA associations seemed to be driven largely by CMV exposure. A later analysis found that TCR association rates varied across HLA loci, with DRB1 alleles showing the most associated TCRs and HLA-C alleles the fewest. In a later genetic analysis, fewer N-insertions in productive TCRs were reported among donors in an Asian-associated ancestry cluster than the roughly 670-donor mean. Most TCR sequences were observed very rarely across donors, whereas some public TCRs were present in many individuals. An association between a missense DCLRE1C variant and V-gene and J-gene trimming of TCR beta chains was found in a later genetic analysis and replicated in an independent cohort. A further reported finding was that TCR beta sequences accurately predicted the HLA-A and HLA-B alleles for most subjects in the first cohort. Linkage disequilibrium might explain the correlated functional status among segregating V segments, but an unknown experimental factor could not be excluded. Only TCR beta chains were sequenced in this cohort, and the absence of alpha or paired-chain data limited detectable features. It was suggested by the authors that the approach could potentially be generalized to other disease states and immunological phenotypes. In a later analysis, HLA-associated TCR beta chains were found to be more clonally expanded and to have lower generation probabilities than equally common non-associated chains. Specific HLA alleles were associated with 16,951 TCR beta sequences at a false discovery rate of 0.05 in a later analysis. The classifier was reported to diagnose cytomegalovirus status with high specificity and sensitivity in both the original and validation cohorts. An earlier analysis of 587 of the donors showed that most TCR beta V segments appeared in productive rearrangements either about 90% or about 30% of the time, which broadly matched IMGT annotations. Roughly uniform sequencing depth across donors was assumed in presence/absence analyses, although this assumption may not hold. A cluster of highly shared sequence variants was judged likely to represent a technical artifact of the sequencing pipeline.

Library generation was performed with the immunoSEQ multiplex PCR assay. The multiplex PCR relied on a mix of 60 forward primers for TCR Vbeta segments and 13 reverse primers for TCR Jbeta segments. The CDR3 region of rearranged TCR beta genes was amplified from genomic DNA by a multiplex PCR assay. The Illumina HiSeq System was used to sequence the amplified TCR beta libraries as 87-base-pair reads. In the source study's methods: Across the 500 to 750 repertoires, a later analysis counted 78 million or so unique TCR beta chains, about 10 million of which were shared by at least two donors. To remove PCR and sequencing errors, raw reads were error-corrected and collapsed into unique sequences using a nearest-neighbor algorithm that merged closely related sequences. V, D and J gene segments were assigned by aligning CDR3 sequences to IMGT reference sequences. For a sequence to be retained, a match of at least six nucleotides to both a V gene segment and a J gene segment was required. A rearrangement counted as productive if the CDR3 had no stop codons and remained in frame with V and J, and every other rearrangement counted as non-productive. CDR3 was defined by IMGT convention, running from the second conserved V-encoded cysteine to the conserved J-encoded phenylalanine. The earlier analysis of 587 of the donors excluded sequences that lacked an unambiguous match to a single V gene segment. In an earlier analysis of about 590 of the donors, a V segment was called functional when productive rearrangements were above 56.7%, and segregating when the standard deviation between donors exceeded 5%. A statistical classification framework was developed to diagnose cytomegalovirus status using the catalog of TCR beta chain sequences. In a later analysis, V and J genes were assigned by comparing TCR nucleotide sequences against IMGT/GENE-DB human TR gene sequences. Using the TCRdist pipeline, a later analysis assigned CDR3 sequences along with most-parsimonious VDJ recombination scenarios. In a later analysis, each TCR beta chain was defined by its CDR3 amino acid sequence together with its V-gene family, and reads without a unique V-gene family were excluded. A later analysis removed several hundred highly shared, low-generation-probability nucleotide sequences to deal with suspected cross-contamination and a sequencing artifact. A later analysis calculated a clonal expansion index for each public chain from normalized within-repertoire ranks of inferred template counts. Generation probabilities in a later analysis came from a VDJ recombination model fitted to out-of-frame rearrangements, and those results were checked against IGoR. Hypergeometric tests were used in a later analysis to score TCR-TCR, TCR-HLA and TCR-CMV co-occurrence, with a repertoire-size bias correction applied to the TCR pairs. To estimate false discovery rates, a later analysis permuted the HLA or CMV assignments 20 times. A later analysis grouped co-occurring TCRs with DBSCAN, adding TCRdist sequence similarity when clustering within HLA-allele-positive subsets. Repertoires with fewer than 30,000 or more than 120,000 public chains, plus five repertoires with anomalous nucleotide sharing, were excluded from co-occurrence clustering. The source is immuneACCESS, and TCRdb retained only in-frame sequences with V and J called. Part of the clones is not carried over; for the studies checked, unresolved V genes explain less than half of this, and the remainder is unexplained. V and J calls and clone size are as listed in that table; D and trimming were resolved from the DNA. The data table for this sample lists about 92,000 clones. The leading ten clones occupy approximately 15% of the sample.

In the germline V gene, CDR1 corresponds to LGHNA and CDR2 to YSLEER. The CDR3 measures 15 amino acids from cysteine to phenylalanine. Left in the record is the CDR3 DNA by itself, 45 bases read in frame from the first base. V loses 1 base of germline sequence and J loses 5 bases, and the interval between the two ends is 13 bases. The cohort was made up of roughly 670 healthy bone marrow donors. Cohort members were all nominally healthy when sampled, although unrecorded immune exposures were likely present. The donor was CMV seropositive and was included in the group of 250 to 300 seropositive cohort members. Each donor provided a peripheral blood sample, and peripheral blood mononuclear cells were used for TCR beta sequencing. The Qiagen DNeasy Blood Extraction Kit was used to extract genomic DNA from the blood cell samples.

The TCR comes from a man aged 50 or older in good health and CMV-seropositive. The sequencing input was PBMCs. The chain is made from TRBV4-3 and TRBJ2-3; TRBD2 could be the D gene, as 7 bases match. The CDR3: CASSQGRGAVDTQYF. The nucleotide sequence reads as follows: TGCGCCAGCAGCCAAGGTCGGGGGGCTGTAGATACGCAGTATTTT.